This T cell receptor beta chain was retrieved from a study of blood T cell repertoires in COVID-19 (dated by TCRdb to between 2020 and 2021). The study in broad terms: Collaborator samples came from the United States, Italy and Spain and covered acute and convalescent phases of COVID-19. The sample metadata nearly always contained a de-identified subject ID, COVID-19 status, age in years and sex. The repertoires were made available in a free public database intended to serve as a resource for research on the immune response to SARS-CoV-2. The dataset comprised deeply sampled blood TCRbeta repertoires from subjects exposed to, actively infected with, or recovered from COVID-19. Samples came from the ongoing ImmuneRACE study (first 160 participants) plus 1,254 subjects from 6 global collaborators. Where available, HLA class I and class II types were taken from metadata supplied by the sample provider and were not determined by assay-based typing. The prospective study material was composed of cDNA or gDNA derived from T cells, B-cell-depleted T cells, or PBMCs.

Details on this clone: What antigen it recognizes has not been identified. Base qualities are not at hand, and no much larger clone is one base apart.

Each collaborating institution followed its own protocols to collect whole blood in K2EDTA tubes. For TCRbeta analysis, collaborators shipped samples in one of three forms: frozen whole blood, isolated PBMCs, or DNA extracted from either of those sample types. Broader findings and caveats from the paper: Clinical and demographic metadata were provided uncurated, with the amount varying by source and participant.

The immunoSEQ Assay, a bias-controlled multiplex PCR, was used to amplify TCRbeta CDR3 regions from genomic DNA. As for how the authors treated the data: Within the assay, amplification of reference gene primers was used to estimate how many nucleated cells each sample contained. To quantify the absolute abundance of each unique TCRbeta CDR3 rearrangement, sequence reads were collapsed and filtered. For each sample, productive Simpson clonality was calculated as the square root of Simpson's diversity index across productive rearrangements. The table was pulled from immuneACCESS by TCRdb, which kept in-frame rearrangements only. Such tables lose some clones; where checked, under half of the loss comes from unresolved V genes, and the rest has no known cause. That table is the source of V, J and clone size, and D and trimming were worked out from the DNA. The sample data list fewer than 200,000 clones, and around four fifths of these were observed just once. The ten biggest clones cover approximately 22% of the sample.

The clonotype was recovered from a woman older than 75 with acute or convalescent COVID-19. The sample taken for sequencing was peripheral blood.

The nucleotides read TGTGCCAGCAGCCAAGACGCGACAGCCTCCAATTCACCCCTCCACTTT. It is translated as CASSQDATASNSPLHF. This chain is built from TRBV4-2 and TRBJ1-6, with TRBD1 perhaps the D gene, on 5 matching bases. CDR1 and CDR2 (LGHNA, YNFKEQ) derive from the germline V gene. Taken from cysteine to phenylalanine, the CDR3 has 16 residues. CDR3 DNA is the only sequence kept; it has 48 bases, read in frame from the first base. The junction carries 13 bases between V and J, which are trimmed by 0 bases and 7 bases respectively.